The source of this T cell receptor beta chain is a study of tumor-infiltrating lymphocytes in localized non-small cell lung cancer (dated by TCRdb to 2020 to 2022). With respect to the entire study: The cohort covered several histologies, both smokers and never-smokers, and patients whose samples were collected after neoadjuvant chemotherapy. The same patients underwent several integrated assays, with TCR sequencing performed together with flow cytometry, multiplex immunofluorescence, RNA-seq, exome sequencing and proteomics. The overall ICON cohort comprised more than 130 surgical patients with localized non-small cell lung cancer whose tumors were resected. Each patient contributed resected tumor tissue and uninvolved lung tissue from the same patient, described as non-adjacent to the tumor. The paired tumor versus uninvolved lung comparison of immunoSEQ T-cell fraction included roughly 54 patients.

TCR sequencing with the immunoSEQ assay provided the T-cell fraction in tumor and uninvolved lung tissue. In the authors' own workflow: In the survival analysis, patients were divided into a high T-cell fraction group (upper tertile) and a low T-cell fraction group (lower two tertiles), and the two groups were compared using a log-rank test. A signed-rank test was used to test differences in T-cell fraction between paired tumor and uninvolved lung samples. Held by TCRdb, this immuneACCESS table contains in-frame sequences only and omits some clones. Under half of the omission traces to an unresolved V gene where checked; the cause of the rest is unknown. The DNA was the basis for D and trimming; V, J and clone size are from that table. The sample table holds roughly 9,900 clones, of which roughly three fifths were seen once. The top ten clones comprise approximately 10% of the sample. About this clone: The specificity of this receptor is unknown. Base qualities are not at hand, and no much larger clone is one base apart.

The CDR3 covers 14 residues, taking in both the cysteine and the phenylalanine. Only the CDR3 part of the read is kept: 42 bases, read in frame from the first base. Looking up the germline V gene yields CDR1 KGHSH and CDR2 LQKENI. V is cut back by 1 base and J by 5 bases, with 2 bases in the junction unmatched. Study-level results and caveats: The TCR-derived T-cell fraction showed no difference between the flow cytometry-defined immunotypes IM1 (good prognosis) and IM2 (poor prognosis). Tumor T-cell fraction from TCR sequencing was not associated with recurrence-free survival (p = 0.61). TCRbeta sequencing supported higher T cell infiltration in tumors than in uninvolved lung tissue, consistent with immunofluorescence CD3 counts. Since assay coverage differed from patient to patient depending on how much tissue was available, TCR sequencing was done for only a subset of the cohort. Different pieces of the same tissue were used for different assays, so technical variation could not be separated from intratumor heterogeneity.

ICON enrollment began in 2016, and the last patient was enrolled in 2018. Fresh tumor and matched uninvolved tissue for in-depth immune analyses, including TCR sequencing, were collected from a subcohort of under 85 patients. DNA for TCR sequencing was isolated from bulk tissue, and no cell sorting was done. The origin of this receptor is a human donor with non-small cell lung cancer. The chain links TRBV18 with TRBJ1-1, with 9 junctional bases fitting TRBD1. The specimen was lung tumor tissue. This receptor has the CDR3 CASSPRDRETEAFF. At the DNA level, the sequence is TGTGCCAGCTCACCACGGGACAGGGAGACTGAAGCTTTCTTT.